One sample yielded the 28 T cell receptor beta chains listed below, sequenced in a study of control samples from healthy donors and cancer patients. Generated by immunoSEQ multiplex PCR, the TCRdb table keeps only in-frame clones and is missing some. The table includes about 150,000 clones, around 95% detected once. The sequenced sample consisted of blood. These receptors were taken from a man in his forties in good health.

The chain joins TRBV7-9 to TRBJ2-7; D is unclear. The CDR3 covers 14 residues. Germline V gives CDR1 SEHNR, CDR2 FQNEAQ (reference sequence). Trimming left V 4 bases short and J 0 bases short, with 10 bases between. The CDR3 DNA is TGTGCCAGCAGCTCTATAGGACCCTCCTACGAGCAGTACTTC. Protein: CASSSIGPSYEQYF.

This sequence joins TRBV6-9 and TRBJ1-4, with 9 nucleotides matching TRBD1. The CDR3 is 16 residues long. CDR1 MNHGY and CDR2 SVAAGI come from the germline V gene. V lost 0 bases to trimming and J lost 5 bases; unmatched junction nucleotides: 4. CDR3 protein: CASSYSPGTGNEKLFF. The CDR3 DNA follows: TGTGCCAGCAGTTATTCCCCCGGGACAGGGAATGAAAAACTGTTTTTT.

The chain joins TRBV7-9 to TRBJ1-2; 8 nucleotides agree with TRBD1. V was clipped by 3 bases and J by 6 bases; unmatched bases: 9. Germline V gene lookup returns CDR1 SEHNR and CDR2 FQNEAQ (reference sequence). The CDR3 loop spans 15 amino acids. The CDR3 DNA follows: TGTGCCAGCAGCTTCGCGGACAGGGAAGGAAATGGCTACACCTTC. Translated: CASSFADREGNGYTF.

V usage is TRBV5-1 and J usage is TRBJ2-5; TRBD2 is a possible D gene (7 bases). Germline-derived CDR1 and CDR2 are SGHRS and YFSETQ. The CDR3 is 16 amino acids. Between the trimmed V and J ends, which lost 4 bases and 1 base, there was a span of 17 bases. CDR3 residues: CASSRTRGGPQETQYF. The CDR3 coding sequence is TGCGCCAGCAGCCGCACGCGCGGGGGCCCCCAAGAGACCCAGTACTTC.

This chain connects TRBV29-1 to TRBJ2-7; 11 nucleotides align to TRBD1. The CDR3 covers 14 residues. Germline lookup yields CDR1 SQVTM and CDR2 ANQGSEA. Trimming cost V 4 bases and J 6 bases; bases outside gene matches: 8. The CDR3 sequence: CSVVLGTGGFEQYF. The CDR3 DNA sequence: TGCAGCGTTGTGTTGGGGACAGGGGGATTCGAGCAGTACTTC.

J is TRBJ1-1 and V is TRBV5-6; D uncertain. Trimming removed 2 bases at V and 6 bases at J, with 11 bases between. This CDR3 region has 13 residues. Germline V gene data show CDR1 as SGHDT and CDR2 as YYEEEE. CDR3: CASSFALSSEAFF. DNA of the CDR3: TGTGCCAGCAGCTTTGCTCTGTCATCTGAAGCTTTCTTT.

The gene calls are TRBV11-2 and TRBJ2-1; TRBD2 is a possible D gene (6 bases). The CDR3 is made up of 16 amino acids. Germline V lookup: CDR1 SGHAT, CDR2 FQNNGV. With 5 bases removed from V and 6 bases from J, the gap between germline ends came to 20 bases. CDR3 sequence: CASSPGRGNRINEQFF. The CDR3 coding sequence is TGTGCCAGCAGCCCGGGGCGGGGCAATCGTATCAATGAGCAGTTCTTC.

Concerning this clone itself: Other nucleotide sequences in the sample specify the same CDR3. V is TRBV9 and J is TRBJ1-2; possible D gene TRBD1, 6 bases. This CDR3 is built from 17 residues. Trimming removed 3 bases from V and 1 base from J, with 19 bases in between. The V gene's germline CDR1 is SGDLS and CDR2 YYNGEE. In DNA form, the CDR3 reads TGTGCCAGCAGCGGGCTCGGGACGGGGGCCCTTAACTATGGCTACACCTTC. Protein product: CASSGLGTGALNYGYTF. Drawing the rest from reference TRBV9 and TRBJ1-2, the complete variable domain is DSGVTQTPKHLITATGQRVTLRCSPRSGDLSVYWYQQSLDQGLQFLIQYYNGEERAKGNILERFSAQQFPDLHSELNLSSLELGDSALYFCASSGLGTGALNYGYTFGSGTRLTVV.

The chain employs TRBV7-8 and TRBJ2-2, with D perhaps matching TRBD2 (6 bases). The germline gives CDR1 SGHVS, CDR2 FQNEAQ. The V gene lost 5 bases and the J gene lost 6 bases, with 10 bases spanning the gap. The CDR3 has 13 residues. The DNA for the CDR3 is TGTGCCAGCAGCATAGGGACTCCCGGGGAGCTGTTTTTT. This encodes CASSIGTPGELFF.

The gene calls are TRBV20-1 and TRBJ2-7; D perhaps matches TRBD1 (6 bases). The CDR3 runs to 11 residues. The germline V gene has CDR1 DFQATT and CDR2 SNEGSKA (reference sequence). Trimming shortened V by 6 bases and J by 6 bases, and 12 bases separated the two germline ends. The CDR3 DNA follows: TGCAGTGCGGTTAGACAGGCCGAGCAGTACTTC. Its translation is CSAVRQAEQYF.

The chain has TRBV28 and TRBJ1-4, with 11 nucleotides matching TRBD1. CDR3 length: 14 amino acids. The J segment lost 7 bases and the V segment lost 5 bases, leaving 3 bases of the junction unmatched. From germline, CDR1 is MDHEN and CDR2 SYDVKM. Here the CDR3 reads CASSGTGGGEKLFF. The CDR3 coding sequence is TGTGCCAGCAGTGGGACAGGGGGGGGTGAAAAACTGTTTTTT.

This chain links TRBV9 with TRBJ1-5, with no clear D. Germline CDR1 reads SGDLS; CDR2 reads YYNGEE. Trimming left V 0 bases short and J 7 bases short, with 14 bases between. This CDR3 has 15 residues. In DNA, the CDR3 is TGTGCCAGCAGCGTAGGGGGAGGAGACGGGCAGCCCCAGCATTTT. This encodes CASSVGGGDGQPQHF.

The chain recombines TRBV5-6 with TRBJ1-3; D unclear. CDR3 size: 15 residues. Germline V gene lookup returns CDR1 SGHDT and CDR2 YYEEEE. Between the trimmed V and J ends, which lost 0 bases and 0 bases, there was a span of 7 bases. The CDR3 sequence: CASSLDGRSGNTIYF. Written as DNA, the CDR3 is TGTGCCAGCAGCTTGGACGGACGCTCTGGAAACACCATATATTTT.

The chain couples TRBV9 to TRBJ1-3, with D possibly matching TRBD1 (6 bases). Germline values: CDR1 SGDLS, CDR2 YYNGEE. This CDR3 spans 16 amino acids. With 0 bases removed from V and 4 bases from J, the gap between germline ends came to 14 bases. The CDR3, as DNA: TGTGCCAGCAGCGTAGCTGGGGGGCGCTCGGGAAACACCATATATTTT. The encoded protein is CASSVAGGRSGNTIYF. The full variable domain, in which reference TRBV9 and TRBJ1-3 provide the parts outside the CDR3, is DSGVTQTPKHLITATGQRVTLRCSPRSGDLSVYWYQQSLDQGLQFLIQYYNGEERAKGNILERFSAQQFPDLHSELNLSSLELGDSALYFCASSVAGGRSGNTIYFGEGSWLTVV.

The chain couples TRBV5-1 to TRBJ2-3, with 9 bases fitting TRBD2. Germline lookup yields CDR1 SGHRS and CDR2 YFSETQ. The trim removed 1 base at V and 0 bases at J, leaving 3 bases unmatched. The CDR3 runs to 16 residues. The CDR3 reads CASSLLAGPSTDTQYF. The CDR3 nucleotides are TGCGCCAGCAGCTTGCTAGCGGGGCCTAGCACAGATACGCAGTATTTT.

The DNA for the CDR3 is TGTGCCAGCAGCTTAGGGGACGGGGATTTTGGCTACACCTTC. Its translation is CASSLGDGDFGYTF. The rearrangement links TRBV11-2 to TRBJ1-2; tentatively, D is TRBD1 (5 bases). The V gene lost 1 base and the J gene lost 7 bases, with 13 bases spanning the gap. CDR3 length: 14 residues. Per the germline V gene, CDR1 is SGHAT and CDR2 is FQNNGV.

The rearrangement joins TRBV7-8 to TRBJ1-2; 7 bases line up with TRBD1. The germline gives CDR1 SGHVS, CDR2 FQNEAQ. The length of the CDR3 is 15 residues. Trimming removed 2 bases from V and 6 bases from J; junction bases left unmatched: 9. The DNA of the CDR3 is TGTGCCAGCAGCTTACTACCGCGACAGGGCAATGGCTACACCTTC. Translating it yields CASSLLPRQGNGYTF.

This clone was recorded once. The chain employs TRBV28 and TRBJ1-1; the D gene is possibly TRBD1 (5 bases). Germline CDR1 reads MDHEN; CDR2 reads SYDVKM. There are 15 residues in the CDR3. V was pared by 1 base and J by 1 base, with 10 bases between. CDR3 sequence (DNA): TGTGCCAGCAGTTTATTGCAGGGCCCGAACACTGAAGCTTTCTTT. Its translation is CASSLLQGPNTEAFF.

The chain combines TRBV4-3 with TRBJ1-1; D not certain. Germline V gives CDR1 LGHNA, CDR2 YSLEER. Trimming removed 0 bases from V and 11 bases from J, with 19 bases in between. The CDR3 runs 15 residues. CDR3 sequence (DNA): TGCGCCAGCAGCCAAGATTCGGCGGATAGACTGTTTGCTTTCTTT. This codes for CASSQDSADRLFAFF.

The chain couples TRBV9 to TRBJ2-2; D is ambiguous. The CDR3 covers 15 residues. V dropped 5 bases and J dropped 1 base, with 12 bases sitting between them. Germline V gene lookup returns CDR1 SGDLS and CDR2 YYNGEE. The DNA of the CDR3 is TGTGCCAGCAGTGCCCGGACGGTGAACACCGGGGAGCTGTTTTTT. Translating it yields CASSARTVNTGELFF.

DNA for the CDR3: TGTGCCAGCAGGACAGGGGTCTCCTACGAGCAGTACTTC. Amino acid sequence: CASRTGVSYEQYF. V and J are TRBV3-1 (or the pseudogene TRBV3-2) and TRBJ2-7; 8 positions match TRBD1. Germline loops: CDR1 LGHDT, CDR2 YNNKEL (reference sequence). J lost 0 bases, V lost 6 bases, and 1 base had no gene match. This CDR3 is 13 amino acids long.

This rearrangement joins TRBV28 to TRBJ1-6, with 8 positions matching TRBD1. Germline trimming cut 4 bases from V and 10 bases from J; bases unmatched to any gene: 6. Germline V gene sequence: CDR1 MDHEN, CDR2 SYDVKM. CDR3 length equals 14 residues. The CDR3 here is CASSSGTGGSPLHF. Here the CDR3 DNA reads TGTGCCAGCAGTTCCGGGACAGGAGGCTCACCCCTCCACTTT.

The chain recombines TRBV6-5 with TRBJ1-2; D gene uncertain. V was cut by 8 bases and J by 4 bases, with 11 bases left in between. The CDR3 contains 12 residues. The germline CDR1 and CDR2 sequences are MNHEY and SVGAGI. In DNA form, the CDR3 reads TGTGCCAGCGAAGGACTACCCTATGGCTACACCTTC. Translating gives CASEGLPYGYTF.

This chain connects TRBV6-5 to TRBJ2-3, with TRBD2 matching over 10 bases. Germline trimming cut 7 bases from V and 1 base from J; bases unmatched to any gene: 5. Germline values: CDR1 MNHEY, CDR2 SVGAGI. The CDR3 extends over 15 amino acids. This chain's CDR3 is CASMLAGAGTDTQYF. CDR3 coding DNA: TGTGCCAGCATGCTAGCGGGGGCAGGCACAGATACGCAGTATTTT.

This rearrangement joins TRBV27 to TRBJ1-3; D possibly corresponds to TRBD1 (5 bases). Germline V gene lookup returns CDR1 MNHEY and CDR2 SMNVEV (reference sequence). Trimming took 6 bases from V and 0 from J, leaving 12 bases between them. The CDR3 sequence is 15 residues long. CDR3 nucleotide sequence: TGTGCCAGCAGGGAAGGGACGGACTCTGGAAACACCATATATTTT. This encodes CASREGTDSGNTIYF.

The genes are TRBV7-6 and TRBJ1-3, with D hard to call. The CDR3 sequence is 14 residues long. V was shortened by 2 bases and J by 0 bases, with 5 bases between the two germline ends. Germline V gene data show CDR1 as SGHVS and CDR2 as FNYEAQ. The CDR3 loop reads CASSLKSSGNTIYF. CDR3 nucleotide sequence: TGTGCCAGCAGCTTAAAGAGCTCTGGAAACACCATATATTTT.

This chain links TRBV6-6 with TRBJ2-5; tentative D call: TRBD1 (6 bases). V was trimmed by 6 bases and J by 4 bases, leaving 18 bases between them. This CDR3 is 15 amino acids long. Looked up from germline, CDR1 is MNHNY and CDR2 is SVGAGI (reference sequence). As DNA, the CDR3 is TGTGCCAGCAGACCACCTAACAGGGATCCAGAGACCCAGTACTTC. Translated: CASRPPNRDPETQYF.

The genes are TRBV11-2 and TRBJ2-2; 8 bases agree with TRBD2. The CDR3 runs 16 residues. Germline values: CDR1 SGHAT, CDR2 FQNNGV. Germline trimming cut 1 base from V and 6 bases from J; bases unmatched to any gene: 7. The CDR3 DNA is TGTGCCAGCAGCTTAGTGGTAGCGGGGAGTGCCGGGGAGCTGTTTTTT. Translation: CASSLVVAGSAGELFF.